Each of the 27 T cell receptor beta chains below was sequenced from the same sample in a study of T cell repertoires in cytomegalovirus infection. TCRdb used MiXCR to reprocess the reads, holding one entry per CDR3 protein. The sample lists approximately 490,000 distinct CDR3 sequences, around 11% occurring once. The sequencing input was PBMCs. These receptors came from a human donor in good health (CMV status not recorded). Some clones in this sample may be carry-over from other donors' samples.

At least ten counts were recorded for this clonotype. The chain combines TRBV28 with TRBJ1-5; D not certain. Between the trimmed V and J ends, which lost 5 bases and 3 bases, there was a span of 2 bases. The germline CDR1 and CDR2 sequences are MDHEN and SYDVKM. The CDR3 totals 11 residues. For the CDR3, the DNA is TGTGCCAGCAGTCACAATCAGCCCCAGCATTTT. This codes for CASSHNQPQHF.

For this clonotype: The junction departs from the called germline gene at one end, perhaps through a read error. The J gene is TRBJ2-1, the V gene TRBV11-2; D is undetermined. This CDR3 region has 15 residues. CDR1 and CDR2 from the germline V gene are SGHAT and FQNNGV. The CDR3 DNA reads TGTGACAGCAGCTTAGATCCCGGAAGCTACAATGAGCAGTTCTTC. Amino acids: CDSSLDPGSYNEQFF.

This clonotype was detected ten times or more. This rearrangement joins TRBV20-1 to TRBJ2-5, with D possibly matching TRBD1 (5 bases). V was trimmed by 6 bases and J by 4 bases, leaving 18 bases between them. CDR3 size: 14 residues. Germline CDR1 reads DFQATT; CDR2 reads SNEGSKA (reference sequence). The CDR3 protein is CSASGAAGGETQYF. As DNA, the CDR3 is TGCAGTGCAAGTGGGGCGGCCGGTGGAGAGACCCAGTACTTC.

This clonotype was seen a handful of times. The J gene is TRBJ1-2, the V gene TRBV5-1, with D maybe TRBD1 (6 bases). The CDR3 is 13 residues long. Germline V gene data show CDR1 as SGHRS and CDR2 as YFSETQ. Trimming pared 4 bases from V and 7 bases from J, leaving 14 bases between. The CDR3 loop reads CASSTGQPIGYTF. CDR3 sequence (DNA): TGCGCCAGCAGCACTGGACAGCCGATTGGCTACACCTTC.

The chain carries TRBV20-1 and TRBJ2-3; a weak D match, TRBD2 (5 bases). V lost 3 bases and J lost 3, with 10 bases in between. The CDR3 is made up of 13 amino acids. The germline CDR1 and CDR2 sequences are DFQATT and SNEGSKA (reference sequence). In DNA, the CDR3 is TGCAGTGCTAGGGGAGTCGGAACAGATACGCAGTATTTT. This gives the protein CSARGVGTDTQYF.

The table lists this clonotype with a few counts. The chain links TRBV14 to TRBJ2-2, with a weak D call TRBD1 (6 bases). Germline V CDR1 and CDR2: SGHDN, FVKESK. CDR3 length equals 15 residues. Trimming stripped 4 bases from V and 6 bases from J, with 15 bases between. The CDR3 nucleotides are TGTGCCAGCAGCCTTGACAGGCCGTGGCCCGGGGAGCTGTTTTTT. Protein: CASSLDRPWPGELFF.

At least ten counts were recorded for this clonotype. V and J are TRBV6-1 and TRBJ2-2, with D possibly being TRBD2 (6 bases). The CDR3 is made up of 14 amino acids. CDR1 MNHNS and CDR2 SASEGT come from the germline V gene. V lost 3 bases, J lost 6 bases, and 11 bases lay in between. The CDR3 bases are TGTGCCAGCAGTGAGGCGGGACGGGCCGGGGAGCTGTTTTTT. This encodes CASSEAGRAGELFF.

This clonotype was seen many times. This sequence joins TRBV19 and TRBJ2-1, with 9 bases aligning to TRBD2. In germline, CDR1 is LNHDA, CDR2 SQIVND (reference sequence). The V segment lost 6 bases and the J segment 1 base; nucleotides outside the gene matches: 10. CDR3 length equals 17 residues. CDR3 bases: TGTGCCAGTAGCTACGTTAGCGGGGGCGGGTCCTACAATGAGCAGTTCTTC. Protein product: CASSYVSGGGSYNEQFF.

As for this clonotype: A much larger clone lies one base from this, so it may be a read error. The limits of the CDR3 on the DNA are not certain, so only TCRdb's listed CDR3 is given. The genes are TRBV5-3 and TRBJ2-1; the table's D call, TRBD2, has no DNA check behind it. TRBV5-3 falls under the ORF class, with uncertain function. The CDR3 length equals 15 residues, ends included. CDR3 residues: CASSLGVAGGNEQSF.

In its sample, this clonotype was seen many times. The chain employs TRBV5-6 and TRBJ2-1, with D perhaps TRBD1 (6 bases). The germline CDR1 and CDR2 sequences are SGHDT and YYEEEE. This CDR3 spans 15 amino acids. Deletions cut 6 bases from V and 4 bases from J, with 17 bases between. CDR3 nucleotide sequence: TGTGCCAGCACCCCGAAGGGGACACTTTACAATGAGCAGTTCTTC. Its protein is CASTPKGTLYNEQFF.

The table lists this clonotype with a few counts. The V and J genes are TRBV15 and TRBJ1-2, with 8 positions matching TRBD1. Trimming at V came to 5 bases and at J to 2 bases, leaving 4 bases not matched to a gene. The CDR3 is 14 residues long. The germline CDR1 and CDR2 sequences are LNHNV and YYDKDF (reference sequence). This CDR3 is CATSPTGDNYGYTF. CDR3 in DNA: TGTGCCACCAGCCCGACAGGGGACAACTATGGCTACACCTTC.

This clonotype was seen repeatedly, ten times or more. The chain is built from TRBV19 and TRBJ2-2; 8 nucleotides line up with TRBD1. The V and J ends lost 6 bases and 4 bases, in that order; junction bases with no gene match: 7. The CDR3 runs to 15 residues. From germline, CDR1 is LNHDA and CDR2 SQIVND (reference sequence). The CDR3 loop is CASRTGEISTGELFF. CDR3 nucleotide sequence: TGTGCCAGTAGGACAGGGGAGATAAGCACCGGGGAGCTGTTTTTT. Looking up the rest from reference TRBV19 and TRBJ2-2 gives the full variable domain: DGGITQSPKYLFRKEGQNVTLSCEQNLNHDAMYWYRQDPGQGLRLIYYSQIVNDFQKGDIAEGYSVSREKKESFPLTVTSAQKNPTAFYLCASRTGEISTGELFFGEGSRLTVL.

For this clonotype: A much larger clonotype is one base distant, so this may be a read error. The V and J genes are TRBV7-3 and TRBJ2-1, with TRBD1 matching 8 bases. The CDR3 is 15 residues long. Germline V CDR1 and CDR2: SGHTA, FQGTGA. The V segment lost 5 bases and the J segment 8 bases; nucleotides outside the gene matches: 11. CDR3 sequence (DNA): TGTGCCAGCAGCCTGGACAGGGAAAATATTTATGAGCAGTTCTTC. Translating it yields CASSLDRENIYEQFF.

This clonotype has ten or more counts. The J gene is TRBJ2-3, the V gene TRBV18; 12 nucleotides match TRBD2. The germline V gene has CDR1 KGHSH and CDR2 LQKENI. With V trimmed by 3 bases and J by 0 bases, 16 bases remained unmatched. The CDR3 sequence is 21 residues long. CDR3 sequence (DNA): TGTGCCAGCTCACCCATGACCGGGCACCCGGGGACTAGCGGGAGCACAGATACGCAGTATTTT. Translated: CASSPMTGHPGTSGSTDTQYF.

This clonotype has ten or more counts. The chain couples TRBV15 to TRBJ2-1; D may be TRBD2 (5 bases). Trimming removed 0 bases at V and 3 bases at J, with 9 bases between. This CDR3 has 15 residues. Per germline, CDR1 LNHNV and CDR2 YYDKDF (reference sequence). CDR3 residues: CATSRDVGSYNEQFF. The CDR3 DNA sequence: TGTGCCACCAGCAGAGACGTGGGGAGCTACAATGAGCAGTTCTTC.

There are many counts of this clonotype. The V and J genes are TRBV28 and TRBJ2-6; 11 bases agree with TRBD1. V trimming: 5 bases; J trimming: 3 bases; junction bases outside the gene matches: 6. The CDR3 spans 17 residues. Germline loops: CDR1 MDHEN, CDR2 SYDVKM. The DNA for the CDR3 is TGTGCCAGCAGTAAGGACAGGGGGCGTTTTGGGGCCAACGTCCTGACTTTC. It translates to CASSKDRGRFGANVLTF.

The sample holds a few counts of this clonotype. The V gene is TRBV28, the J gene TRBJ2-5; a weak D match, TRBD2 (5 bases). V dropped 5 bases and J dropped 7 bases, with 5 bases sitting between them. The CDR3 contains 10 residues. Germline CDR1 and CDR2: MDHEN and SYDVKM. The CDR3 region has the DNA TGTGCCAGCAGTCGGGGGACCCAGTACTTC. It encodes CASSRGTQYF.

At least ten counts were recorded for this clonotype. The chain joins TRBV11-2 to TRBJ2-5; 10 bases line up with TRBD1. The junction had 8 bases not matched to a gene; V was cut back by 5 bases and J by 5 bases. Germline V CDR1 and CDR2: SGHAT, FQNNGV. This CDR3 region has 15 residues. CDR3 residues: CASSPPTGGRETQYF. In DNA form, the CDR3 reads TGTGCCAGCAGCCCCCCGACAGGGGGCCGGGAGACCCAGTACTTC.

This clonotype was seen a few times. The chain employs TRBV5-4 and TRBJ2-3, with 7 bases that match TRBD2. Germline assignment: CDR1 SGHNT and CDR2 YYREEE (reference sequence). The CDR3 spans 12 residues. V lost 7 bases, J lost 5 bases, and 4 bases stayed unmatched. CDR3 nucleotides: TGTGCCAGCGTTGGGGGGGGAGATACGCAGTATTTT. Encoded protein: CASVGGGDTQYF.

This clonotype came up a few times. The genes are TRBV6-2 or TRBV6-3 and TRBJ2-3; 10 bases line up with TRBD2. CDR1 and CDR2 (germline): MNHEY, SVGEGT. With 0 bases clipped from V and 2 bases from J, the junction kept 8 bases outside the gene matches. CDR3 size: 18 residues. The CDR3 loop reads CASSYSIFTSGATDTQYF. CDR3 nucleotides: TGTGCCAGCAGTTACTCGATCTTCACTAGCGGGGCCACAGATACGCAGTATTTT.

This clonotype was observed many times. V gene TRBV7-2 combines with J gene TRBJ2-7; weak D call: TRBD2 (6 bases). V was trimmed by 6 bases and J by 3 bases, leaving 9 bases between them. Per the germline V gene, CDR1 is SGHTA and CDR2 is FQGNSA. This CDR3 has 12 amino acids. The CDR3 loop reads CASRRDIYEQYF. CDR3 nucleotide sequence: TGTGCCAGCAGGCGGGATATCTACGAGCAGTACTTC. The whole variable domain, remainder taken from reference TRBV7-2 and TRBJ2-7, is GAGVSQSPSNKVTEKGKDVELRCDPISGHTALYWYRQSLGQGLEFLIYFQGNSAPDKSGLPSDRFSAERTGGSVSTLTIQRTQQEDSAVYLCASRRDIYEQYFGPGTRLTVT.

This rearrangement joins TRBV6-2 or TRBV6-3 to TRBJ1-3; D not certain. V was cut by 7 bases and J by 0 bases, with 10 bases left in between. The CDR3 is 14 residues long. Germline CDR1 reads MNHEY; CDR2 reads SVGEGT. CDR3 coding DNA: TGTGCCAGCACCCGCGGGGTCTCTGGAAACACCATATATTTT. It encodes CASTRGVSGNTIYF.

This clonotype showed up many times. The chain links TRBV6-5 to TRBJ2-5, with 7 positions matching TRBD2. The germline V gene has CDR1 MNHEY and CDR2 SVGAGI. The CDR3 loop spans 16 amino acids. With V trimmed by 2 bases and J by 7 bases, 13 bases remained unmatched. Here the CDR3 DNA reads TGTGCCAGCAGTTACCGACCCACTAGCGCTATGGGGACCCAGTACTTC. This gives the protein CASSYRPTSAMGTQYF.

Only a few counts were recorded for this clonotype. The chain combines TRBV3-1 with TRBJ1-1, with D perhaps TRBD1 (5 bases). V lost 2 bases to trimming and J lost 5 bases, with 18 bases between them. CDR1 and CDR2 (germline): LGHDT, YNNKEL (reference sequence). The CDR3 runs 16 residues. The CDR3 region is CASSQKFGGDVTEAFF. In DNA form, the CDR3 reads TGTGCCAGCAGCCAAAAGTTCGGAGGGGATGTTACTGAAGCTTTCTTT.

A few counts support this clonotype. V usage is TRBV5-4 and J usage is TRBJ1-1; D gene uncertain. V was shortened by 5 bases and J by 1 base, with 18 bases between the two germline ends. The CDR3 is 16 amino acids. Germline V lookup: CDR1 SGHNT, CDR2 YYREEE (reference sequence). The CDR3 DNA sequence: TGTGCCAGCAGTATGGCTGCATCAAGTAGGAACACTGAAGCTTTCTTT. The encoded protein is CASSMAASSRNTEAFF.

The table lists this clonotype with a few counts. This chain connects TRBV19 to TRBJ2-7; TRBD1 matches at 10 bases. This CDR3 is built from 14 residues. Germline-derived CDR1 and CDR2 are LNHDA and SQIVND (reference sequence). J lost 1 base, V lost 7 bases, and 4 bases had no gene match. CDR3 bases: TGTGCCAGTACCCAGGGACAGGGGTCCTACGAGCAGTACTTC. Protein product: CASTQGQGSYEQYF.

This clonotype occurred a few times. The rearrangement links TRBV18 to TRBJ2-1; weak D call: TRBD2 (7 bases). Germline V gene lookup returns CDR1 KGHSH and CDR2 LQKENI. This CDR3 region has 14 residues. V was shortened by 8 bases and J by 2 bases, with 13 bases between the two germline ends. For the CDR3, the DNA is TGTGCCAGCATCGGGGGGCTCGCCTACAATGAGCAGTTCTTC. This encodes CASIGGLAYNEQFF.